This entry lists 10 T cell receptor beta chains sequenced from one sample in a study of post-analysis software for immune sequencing data. Study-wide results and caveats: Roughly five TRBV segments appeared more often in patients than in controls, and TRBV5-6, TRBV5-1 and TRBV20-1 were among these.

Unique molecular identifiers tagged the TCR beta cDNA libraries. TCRdb recomputed calls from the PCR reads with MiXCR, one row per CDR3 protein. The sample holds hundreds of thousands of distinct CDR3 sequences, around 47% seen once. The antigens for these receptors are not known. The sample comprised blood. These receptor sequences come from a girl aged 10-17 years with multiple sclerosis.

The V gene is TRBV15, the J gene TRBJ1-1, with a weak D call TRBD1 (6 bases). The germline V and J ends were trimmed by 5 bases and 7 bases, with 17 bases remaining between them. The CDR3 spans 14 residues. Per germline, CDR1 LNHNV and CDR2 YYDKDF (reference sequence). CDR3 loop: CATSGGGGLDEAFF. The CDR3, as DNA: TGTGCCACCAGCGGAGGGGGGGGTTTGGATGAAGCTTTCTTT.

This chain joins TRBV29-1 and TRBJ2-1; 10 bases agree with TRBD2. From germline, CDR1 is SQVTM and CDR2 ANQGSEA. The CDR3 spans 16 residues. Trimming took 4 bases from V and 3 from J; bases not matched to a gene: 9. In nucleotides, the CDR3 is TGCAGCGTTGTAATAATAGCGGGAGGTCGCTACAATGAGCAGTTCTTC. It is translated as CSVVIIAGGRYNEQFF.

This clonotype was found many times. The chain recombines TRBV29-1 with TRBJ2-5, with 11 positions matching TRBD2. The CDR3 has 13 residues. V lost 7 bases to trimming and J lost 2 bases; unmatched junction nucleotides: 3. Germline V gene lookup returns CDR1 SQVTM and CDR2 ANQGSEA. The chain's CDR3 is CSGGTSGQETQYF. CDR3 DNA sequence: TGCAGCGGGGGGACTAGCGGACAAGAGACCCAGTACTTC.

The chain carries TRBV7-9 and TRBJ2-1; 8 bases line up with TRBD1. The J segment lost 4 bases and the V segment lost 2 bases, leaving 4 bases of the junction unmatched. This CDR3 region has 15 residues. From germline, CDR1 is SEHNR and CDR2 FQNEAQ (reference sequence). The CDR3, as DNA: TGTGCCAGCAGCTTATTGGACAGGGCTTACAATGAGCAGTTCTTC. Protein product: CASSLLDRAYNEQFF.

Comments on this clonotype: One end of the junction fails to match germline, which may point to a read error. J is TRBJ2-1 and V is TRBV6-4; either TRBD1 or TRBD2 may fit D (5 bases each). The CDR3 has 15 residues. Germline CDR1 and CDR2: MRHNA and SNTAGT. The DNA of the CDR3 is TGTGCCGGCAGTGGCCAGGGAACAGCGGCTGGTGAGCAGTTCTTC. Translated, it gives CAGSGQGTAAGEQFF.

In nucleotides, the CDR3 is TGTGCCAGCAGTGACTTGGCAGACTCCTACAATGAGCAGTTCTTC. It specifies CASSDLADSYNEQFF. The V and J genes are TRBV6-4 and TRBJ2-1; D not certain. The germline gives CDR1 MRHNA, CDR2 SNTAGT. V lost 1 base to trimming and J lost 0 bases, with 7 bases between them. The length of the CDR3 is 15 residues.

This chain connects TRBV3-1 to TRBJ1-5, with TRBD1 as a possible D gene (6 bases). V was clipped by 8 bases and J by 6 bases, with 20 bases between them. Germline V gene lookup returns CDR1 LGHDT and CDR2 YNNKEL (reference sequence). This CDR3 contains 15 residues. CDR3 nucleotides: TGTGCCAGCTCACCGGGGGGGCTCGTAGGTCAGCCCCAGCATTTT. Protein sequence: CASSPGGLVGQPQHF.

This clonotype was observed a handful of times. The chain combines TRBV15 with TRBJ2-5; no definite D call. The CDR3 is 13 amino acids. Germline assignment: CDR1 LNHNV and CDR2 YYDKDF (reference sequence). V was cut by 7 bases and J by 1 base, with 10 bases left in between. The CDR3 DNA reads as TGTGCCACCAATAAAGGGTTCCAAGAGACCCAGTACTTC. Encoded protein: CATNKGFQETQYF.

The chain recombines TRBV6-1 with TRBJ1-2; D ambiguous. The CDR3 spans 14 residues. In germline, CDR1 is MNHNS, CDR2 SASEGT. Between the trimmed V and J ends, which lost 0 bases and 4 bases, there was a span of 9 bases. The CDR3 DNA is TGTGCCAGCAGTGAAGCTCACAGCCCCTATGGCTACACCTTC. Encoded protein: CASSEAHSPYGYTF.

CDR3 sequence reads: CASSLDGQPRYEQYF. CDR3 coding DNA: TGCGCCAGCAGCTTGGACGGTCAGCCAAGATACGAGCAGTACTTC. The chain couples TRBV5-1 to TRBJ2-7; D is uncertain. Trimming removed 0 bases from V and 4 bases from J, with 14 bases in between. Germline V gene lookup returns CDR1 SGHRS and CDR2 YFSETQ. The CDR3 is 15 residues long.